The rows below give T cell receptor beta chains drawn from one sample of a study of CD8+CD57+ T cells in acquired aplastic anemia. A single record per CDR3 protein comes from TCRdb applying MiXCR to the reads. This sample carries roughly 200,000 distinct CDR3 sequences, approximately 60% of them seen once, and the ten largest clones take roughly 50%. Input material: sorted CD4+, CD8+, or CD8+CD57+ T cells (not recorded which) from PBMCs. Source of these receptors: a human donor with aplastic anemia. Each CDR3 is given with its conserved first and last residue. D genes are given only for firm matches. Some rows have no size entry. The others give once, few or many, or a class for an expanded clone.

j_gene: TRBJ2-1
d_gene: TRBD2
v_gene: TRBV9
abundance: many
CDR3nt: TGTGCCAGCGCGCTCGCGGGGGGCGGCTACAATGAGCAGTTCTTC
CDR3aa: CASALAGGGYNEQFF

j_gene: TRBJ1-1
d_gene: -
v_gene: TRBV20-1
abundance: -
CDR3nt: TGCAGTGCTAGAGATTCGGTCAAACCCACTGAAGCTTTCTTT
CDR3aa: CSARDSVKPTEAFF

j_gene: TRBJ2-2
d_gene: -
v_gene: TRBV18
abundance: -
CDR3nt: TGTGCCATCTCACCGGGAACCGGGGAGCTGTTTTTT
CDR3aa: CAISPGTGELFF

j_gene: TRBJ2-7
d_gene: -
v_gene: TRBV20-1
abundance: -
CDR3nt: TGCAGTGCTAGACCGGGGATTGAGTCCTACGAGCAGTACTTC
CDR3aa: CSARPGIESYEQYF

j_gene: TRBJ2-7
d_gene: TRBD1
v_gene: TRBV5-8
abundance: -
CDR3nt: TGTGCCAGCAGCCTGGGACAGGGGCTGGGCGAGCAGTACTTC
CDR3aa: CASSLGQGLGEQYF

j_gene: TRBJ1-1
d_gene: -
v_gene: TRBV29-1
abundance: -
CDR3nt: TGCAGCGTTGACCAGGCGGGCACTGAAGCTTTCTTT
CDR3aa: CSVDQAGTEAFF

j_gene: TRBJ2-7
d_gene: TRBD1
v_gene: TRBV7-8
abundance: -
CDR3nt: TGTGCCAGCAGCTATGGGACAGGGGGTCGGAACGAGCAGTACTTC
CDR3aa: CASSYGTGGRNEQYF

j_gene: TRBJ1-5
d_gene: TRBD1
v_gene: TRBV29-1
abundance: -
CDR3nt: TGCAGCGTTGACCCACGGGACAGCTATAGCAATCAGCCCCAGCATTTT
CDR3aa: CSVDPRDSYSNQPQHF

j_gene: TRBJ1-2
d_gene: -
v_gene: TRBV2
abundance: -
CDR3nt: TGTGCCAGCAGTGAGGGCGGGGGCTATGGCTACACCTTC
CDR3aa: CASSEGGGYGYTF

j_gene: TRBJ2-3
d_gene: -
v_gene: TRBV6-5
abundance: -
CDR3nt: TGTGCCAGCAGTTTGCCGGGGCGCACAGATACGCAGTATTTT
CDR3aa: CASSLPGRTDTQYF

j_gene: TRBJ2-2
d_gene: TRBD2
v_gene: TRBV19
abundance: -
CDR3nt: TGTGCCAGTAGCACGGACACTAGCGGGGGGTACACCGGGGAGCTGTTTTTT
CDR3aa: CASSTDTSGGYTGELFF

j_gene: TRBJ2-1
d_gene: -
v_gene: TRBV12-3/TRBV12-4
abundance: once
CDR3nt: TGTGCCAGCAGTTTTCTGGATGAGCAGTTCTTC
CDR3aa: CASSFLDEQFF

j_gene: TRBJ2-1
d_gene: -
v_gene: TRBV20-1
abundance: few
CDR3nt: TGCAGTGCAAATAAGAAGGGTGGCGAGCAGTTCTTC
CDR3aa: CSANKKGGEQFF

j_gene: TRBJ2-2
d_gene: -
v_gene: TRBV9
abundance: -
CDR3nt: TGTGCCAGCAGCGTAAGGCGAGGGGACACCGGGGAGCTGTTTTTT
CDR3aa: CASSVRRGDTGELFF

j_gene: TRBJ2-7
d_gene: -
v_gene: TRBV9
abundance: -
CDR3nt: TGTGCCAGCAGCGTAGGGGTGAAGGGATACGAGCAGTACTTC
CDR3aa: CASSVGVKGYEQYF

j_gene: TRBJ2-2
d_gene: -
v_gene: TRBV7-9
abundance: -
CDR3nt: TGTGCCAGCAGCTTAGGTACAGGGACCACCGGGGAGCTGTTTTTT
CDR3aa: CASSLGTGTTGELFF

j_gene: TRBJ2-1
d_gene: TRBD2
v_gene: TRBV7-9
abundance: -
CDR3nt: TGTGCCAGCAGCTTAAGTCCGGGGGGTTTCAATGAGCAGTTCTTC
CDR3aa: CASSLSPGGFNEQFF

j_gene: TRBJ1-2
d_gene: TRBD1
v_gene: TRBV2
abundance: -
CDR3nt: TGTGCCAGCACGCTACAGGGGGTTGGCTACACCTTC
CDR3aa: CASTLQGVGYTF

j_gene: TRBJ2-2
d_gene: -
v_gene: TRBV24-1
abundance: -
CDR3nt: TGTGCCACCAGTGTGGGGACCGGGGAGCTGTTTTTT
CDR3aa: CATSVGTGELFF

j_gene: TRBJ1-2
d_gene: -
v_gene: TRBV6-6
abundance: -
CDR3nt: TGTGCCAGCAGCTACGGGGGGGACTATGGCTACACCTTC
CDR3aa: CASSYGGDYGYTF

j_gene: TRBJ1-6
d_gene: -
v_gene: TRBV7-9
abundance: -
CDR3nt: TGCGCCAGCAGCTCAAGCGTGGGGAACTCCTATAATTCACCCCTCCACTTT
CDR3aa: CASSSSVGNSYNSPLHF

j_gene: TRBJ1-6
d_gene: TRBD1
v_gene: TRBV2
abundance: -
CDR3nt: TGTGCCAGCAGTGAAGAGGGACAGGAGAATTCACCCCTCCACTTT
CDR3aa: CASSEEGQENSPLHF

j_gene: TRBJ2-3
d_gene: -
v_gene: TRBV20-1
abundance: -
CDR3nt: TGCAGTGCCTTTAAGGATACGCAGTATTTT
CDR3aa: CSAFKDTQYF

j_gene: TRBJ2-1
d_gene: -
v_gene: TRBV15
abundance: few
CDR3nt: TGTGCCACCAGCAGAGATAACCAGAAGCAGTTCTTC
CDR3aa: CATSRDNQKQFF

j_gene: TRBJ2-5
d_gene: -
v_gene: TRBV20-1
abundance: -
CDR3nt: TGCAGTGCTAGAGCCCTTGGGACTCCCCAAGAGACCCAGTACTTC
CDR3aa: CSARALGTPQETQYF

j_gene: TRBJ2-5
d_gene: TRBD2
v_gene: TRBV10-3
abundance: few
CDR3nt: TGTGCCAGCAGTGAGGTTTCACTAGCGGGAGGCGAGACCCAGTACTTC
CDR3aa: CASSEVSLAGGETQYF

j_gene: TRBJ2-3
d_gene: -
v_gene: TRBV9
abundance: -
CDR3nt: TGTGCCAGCAGCGTAGCGGCGGGGCCGCGTGGTGGAACAGATACGCAGTATTTT
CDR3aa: CASSVAAGPRGGTDTQYF

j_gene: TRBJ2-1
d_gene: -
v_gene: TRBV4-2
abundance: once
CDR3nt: TGTGCCAGCAGCCAAACGACTAGTTCCAATGAGCAGTTCTTC
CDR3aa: CASSQTTSSNEQFF

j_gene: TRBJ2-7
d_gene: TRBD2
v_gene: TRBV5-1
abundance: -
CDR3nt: TGCGCCAGCAGCTGGGGAACTAGCGGGGAGTACGAGCAGTACTTC
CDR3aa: CASSWGTSGEYEQYF

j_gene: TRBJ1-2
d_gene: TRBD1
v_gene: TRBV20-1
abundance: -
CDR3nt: TGCAGTGCTCGGCCGGGACAGGGAGCTTCCAGTGGCTACACCTTC
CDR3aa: CSARPGQGASSGYTF

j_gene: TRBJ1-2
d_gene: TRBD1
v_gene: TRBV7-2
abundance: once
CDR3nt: TGTGCCAGCGGCCGGGACAGGCTAGTCTATGGCTACACCTTC
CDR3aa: CASGRDRLVYGYTF

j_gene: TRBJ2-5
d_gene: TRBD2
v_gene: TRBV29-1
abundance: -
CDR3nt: TGCAGCATTGACGGCGGGGGGGCCGCAGAGACCCAGTACTTC
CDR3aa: CSIDGGGAAETQYF

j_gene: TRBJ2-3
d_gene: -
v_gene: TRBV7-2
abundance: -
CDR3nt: TGTGCCAGCAGCCCCACGGTCGGGGGACATACAGATACGCAGTATTTT
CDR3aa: CASSPTVGGHTDTQYF

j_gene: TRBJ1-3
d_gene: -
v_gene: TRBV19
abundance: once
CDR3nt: TGTGCCAGTAGTATGTCGTTCGGGGGAGACTCTGGAAACACCATATATTTT
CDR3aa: CASSMSFGGDSGNTIYF

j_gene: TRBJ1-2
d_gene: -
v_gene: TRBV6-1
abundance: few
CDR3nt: TGTGCCAGCAGTGCACAGGCTAACTATGGCTACACCTTC
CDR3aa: CASSAQANYGYTF

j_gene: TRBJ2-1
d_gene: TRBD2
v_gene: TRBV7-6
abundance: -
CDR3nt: TGTGCCAGCAGCGTCCGGGGGGGCATTGATGAGCAGTTCTTC
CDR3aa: CASSVRGGIDEQFF

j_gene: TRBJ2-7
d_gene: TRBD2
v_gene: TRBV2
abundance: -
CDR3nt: TGTGCCAGCAGGGAGACTAGCGGCATCTACGAGCAGTACTTC
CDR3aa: CASRETSGIYEQYF

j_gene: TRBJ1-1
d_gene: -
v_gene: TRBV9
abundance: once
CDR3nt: TGTGCCAGCAGCGTAGCAGTAAAGAACACTGAAGCTTTCTTT
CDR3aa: CASSVAVKNTEAFF

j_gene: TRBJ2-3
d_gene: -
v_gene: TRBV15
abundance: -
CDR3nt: TGTGCCACCAGCAGTGGTAGGAGATCTAGCGCAGATACGCAGTATTTT
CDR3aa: CATSSGRRSSADTQYF

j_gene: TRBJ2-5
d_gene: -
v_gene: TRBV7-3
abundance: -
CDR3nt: TGTGCCAGCAGCTTAACTCCCGGGGCCTCCGAGACCCAGTACTTC
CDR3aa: CASSLTPGASETQYF

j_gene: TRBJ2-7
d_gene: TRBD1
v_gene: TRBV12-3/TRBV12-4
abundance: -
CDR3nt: TGTGCCAGCACCCCTCGAGAGGGACAGCCGCCTAACTTC
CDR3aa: CASTPREGQPPNF

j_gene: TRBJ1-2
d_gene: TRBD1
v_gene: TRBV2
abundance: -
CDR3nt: TGTGCCAGCAGTCGAGGACAGGGCCTCTATGGCTACACCTTC
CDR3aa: CASSRGQGLYGYTF

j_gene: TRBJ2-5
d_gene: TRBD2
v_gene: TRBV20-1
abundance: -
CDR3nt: TGCGGTGTACCCGAGGGGGCTAGCGGGGCGGGCATGGAGGAGACCCAGTACTTC
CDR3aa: CGVPEGASGAGMEETQYF

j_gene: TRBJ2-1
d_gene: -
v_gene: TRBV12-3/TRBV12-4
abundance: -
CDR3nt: TGTGCCAGCAGTTTAGGCGGCGCCAACAATGAGCAGTTCTTC
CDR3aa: CASSLGGANNEQFF

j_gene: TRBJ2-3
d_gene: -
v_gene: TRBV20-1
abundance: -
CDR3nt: TGCAGTGCTGGAGTCGTGGGGAGCACAGATACGCAGTATTTT
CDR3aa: CSAGVVGSTDTQYF

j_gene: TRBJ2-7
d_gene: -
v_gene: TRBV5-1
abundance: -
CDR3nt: TGCGCCAGCAGCTTGGCACTCCGATCCTACGAGCAGTACTTC
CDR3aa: CASSLALRSYEQYF

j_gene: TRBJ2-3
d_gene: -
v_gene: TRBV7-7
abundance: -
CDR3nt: TGTGCTAGCAGTACAGCCGACACAGATACGCAGTATTTT
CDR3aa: CASSTADTDTQYF

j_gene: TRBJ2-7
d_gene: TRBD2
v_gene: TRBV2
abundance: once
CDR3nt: TGTGCCAGCAGCCCCAGAGCGGGAGTTTCGCACGAGCAGTACTTC
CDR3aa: CASSPRAGVSHEQYF

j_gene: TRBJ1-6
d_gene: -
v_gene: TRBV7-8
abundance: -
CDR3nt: TGTGCCAGCAGCTTAGTTGGGGGCGAGAATTCACCCCTCCACTTT
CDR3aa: CASSLVGGENSPLHF

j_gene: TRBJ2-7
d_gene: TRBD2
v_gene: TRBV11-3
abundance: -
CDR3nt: TGTGCCAGCAGCTTAGATCGTACGGGAGGGGGTTACGAGCAGTACTTC
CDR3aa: CASSLDRTGGGYEQYF

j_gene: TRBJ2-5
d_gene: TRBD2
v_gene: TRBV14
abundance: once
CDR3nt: TGTGCCAGCAGCCGGTTCGGGACTAGCGGGAGATTAGAGACCCAGTACTTC
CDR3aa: CASSRFGTSGRLETQYF